This T cell receptor (beta chain) was recovered during a study of CXCR4 blockade with PD-1 therapy in pancreatic cancer (dated by TCRdb to about 2019). Some background on the complete study: Multiplex immunohistochemistry and TCRbeta immunosequencing of resected pancreatic ductal adenocarcinoma were combined in the study with ex vivo slice culture in which PD-1 and CXCR4 blockade were tested. To look at intratumoral heterogeneity, the researchers TCR-sequenced two geographically distinct regions from each of several tumors.

Broad study findings and their caveats: The frequency of each amino acid clone correlated strongly with the number of distinct nucleotide rearrangements encoding that clone, suggesting convergent selection driven by common tumor antigens. Tumors showed clonal expansion, with mean productive clonality about 0.14 versus 0.05 in healthy blood, but clonality did not correlate with survival. Only TCRbeta chains were sequenced, so true antigen-specificity overlap of convergent dominant clones remained unconfirmed pending paired alpha-beta single-cell sequencing.

Using the immunoSEQ Assay at Adaptive Biotechnologies, the researchers immunosequenced TCRbeta CDR3 regions from the extracted DNA. Under the source paper's analysis protocol: To measure the absolute abundance of each unique TCRbeta CDR3, the sequences were collapsed and filtered. Clonality was defined as 1 minus Pielou's evenness, computed on productive in-frame rearrangements only. Regional overlap tracked the top 100 nucleotide rearrangements across paired samples, with Morisita index comparing paired versus unrelated samples. The immunoSEQ Rearrangement Details tool was used to assess whether nucleotide rearrangements converged onto identical amino acid sequences. The table comes from immuneACCESS by way of TCRdb, which keeps in-frame sequences with V and J called. Part of the clones is missing from these tables; in studies checked, under half for an unresolved V gene and the rest for unknown reasons. Clonal size and the V and J genes are those of that table, whereas D and trimming came from the DNA. For this sample there are over 4,500 clones; around 62% appear just once. Together, the top ten hold around 15% of the sample.

The junction carries 11 bases between V and J, which are trimmed by 7 bases and 6 bases respectively. Taken from the germline V gene, the CDR1 and CDR2 loops are MNHGY and SAAAGT. Its CDR3 holds 12 amino acids, cysteine through phenylalanine. The only DNA kept is the CDR3, 36 bases in frame from the first base. Compared with the rest of its sample, this clone is large (0.1 to 1%). The antigen it recognizes is unknown. Per-base qualities were not stored, and no clone one base away is much larger. Other DNA sequences of this sample code for an identical CDR3. The archived tumor blocks came from patients who had not received neoadjuvant therapy before resection. In the preserved-tissue arm, the study used some 30 surgical resection samples taken from about 26 pancreatic ductal adenocarcinoma patients who had not previously been treated. DNA for the resection arm was extracted from ten 5-micron curls of FFPE tumor lying next to the multiplex immunohistochemistry slide.

This chain joins TRBV6-8 to TRBJ2-3; the D gene cannot be resolved reliably. Specimen: tumor tissue. This TCR was sampled from a human donor with pancreatic ductal adenocarcinoma. The CDR3 reads CASILSRDTQYF. DNA sequence: TGTGCCAGCATCCTCTCTCGGGATACGCAGTATTTT.